These 10 T cell receptor beta chains were all obtained from the same sample, sequenced in a study of memory CD4+ T cells and cytomegalovirus serostatus. Single viable CD3+CD4+CD8-CD45RO+ cells were sorted as the memory CD4+ T cells. Some clones are missing from TCRdb's copy, which holds only in-frame ones; the method was immunoSEQ multiplex PCR. The sample shows 58,000 or so clones, 70% to 85% of them seen only once. What was sequenced was memory CD4+ T cells from blood. These receptors all stem from an adult in good health and CMV-seropositive.

This clone was observed once. The chain joins TRBV4-3 to TRBJ1-1, with D unclear. The germline CDR1 and CDR2 sequences are LGHNA and YSLEER. V was clipped by 1 base and J by 1 base, with 10 bases between them. The CDR3 length is 15 residues. The CDR3 loop is CASSQAVRTNTEAFF. The CDR3 coding sequence is TGCGCCAGCAGCCAAGCGGTGAGAACGAACACTGAAGCTTTCTTT.

The chain carries TRBV28 and TRBJ2-2, with TRBD2 matching over 13 bases. V gave up 4 bases and J gave up 6 bases; unmatched junction bases: 2. The CDR3 is 15 amino acids. From germline, CDR1 is MDHEN and CDR2 SYDVKM. The CDR3 loop is CASSWTSGRSGELFF. In DNA form, the CDR3 reads TGTGCCAGCAGTTGGACTAGCGGGAGATCCGGGGAGCTGTTTTTT.

The chain combines TRBV6-6 with TRBJ2-7; D is ambiguous. The CDR3 has 16 residues. Germline V gene sequence: CDR1 MNHNY, CDR2 SVGAGI (reference sequence). Trimming shortened V by 6 bases and J by 5 bases, and 23 bases separated the two germline ends. The CDR3 sequence is CASRRRPINGVNEQYF. In nucleotides, the CDR3 is TGTGCCAGCAGGCGCCGCCCGATAAATGGCGTCAACGAGCAGTACTTC.

The rearrangement joins TRBV29-1 to TRBJ2-1, with D perhaps TRBD1 (5 bases). Trimming took off 7 bases at V and 0 bases at J, with 10 bases between the two ends. The germline gives CDR1 SQVTM, CDR2 ANQGSEA. The CDR3 covers 13 residues. The CDR3 DNA is TGCAGCGGGGGCGCCAGCTCCTACAATGAGCAGTTCTTC. Protein product: CSGGASSYNEQFF.

This clone was detected only a few times. J is TRBJ2-1 and V is TRBV7-8, with 13 positions matching TRBD2. This CDR3 is built from 15 residues. J lost 9 bases, V lost 5 bases, and 7 bases had no gene match. The germline CDR1 and CDR2 sequences are SGHVS and FQNEAQ. Written as DNA, the CDR3 is TGTGCCAGCAGCCGGGGGACTAGCGGGACCCCTGAGCAGTTCTTC. The encoded protein is CASSRGTSGTPEQFF.

The V call is TRBV2, the J call TRBJ2-5; D may match TRBD1 or TRBD2 (5 bases each). The CDR3 is 13 residues long. V was shortened by 7 bases and J by 2 bases, with 11 bases between the two germline ends. The germline V gene encodes CDR1 SNHLY and CDR2 FYNNEI. For the CDR3, the DNA is TGTGCCAGCAACCGGGACGGTCAAGAGACCCAGTACTTC. Translated: CASNRDGQETQYF.

The chain is built from TRBV11-3 and TRBJ1-1; no reliable D call. Looked up from germline, CDR1 is SGHNT and CDR2 is YENEEA. This CDR3 is built from 14 residues. The ends were cut back, 3 bases at V and 0 bases at J, with 8 bases in the middle. CDR3 nucleotide sequence: TGTGCCAGCAGCTTGAAGGTTTTGAACACTGAAGCTTTCTTT. Translated, it gives CASSLKVLNTEAFF.

The chain is built from TRBV21-1 and TRBJ2-7; the D call of TRBD2 is as the table states it, not checked on the DNA. TRBV21-1 is a pseudogene segment. The CDR3 runs to 13 residues. The CDR3: CASSKAHNTGQYF. The CDR3, as DNA: TGTGCCAGCAGCAAAGCTCATAATACGGGGCAGTACTTC.

This chain's CDR3 is CASSSFSGISYNEQFF. Here the CDR3 DNA reads TGTGCCAGCAGCTCATTTAGCGGGATATCCTACAATGAGCAGTTCTTC. This chain uses TRBV7-8 with TRBJ2-1, with TRBD2 matching over 8 bases. V shed 4 bases and J 1 base; nucleotides not matched to a gene: 6. CDR3 length: 16 residues. The germline CDR1 and CDR2 sequences are SGHVS and FQNEAQ.

This clone was observed once. CDR3 in amino acids: CASSRDGVEQYV. The CDR3 DNA sequence: TGTGCCAGCAGCCGGGACGGCGTGGAGCAGTACGTC. The rearrangement joins TRBV11-2 to TRBJ2-7; D may match TRBD1 or TRBD2 (5 bases each). Germline V gene data show CDR1 as SGHAT and CDR2 as FQNNGV. The V end was cut by 5 bases, the J end by 7 bases, with 12 bases between. The CDR3 spans 12 residues.